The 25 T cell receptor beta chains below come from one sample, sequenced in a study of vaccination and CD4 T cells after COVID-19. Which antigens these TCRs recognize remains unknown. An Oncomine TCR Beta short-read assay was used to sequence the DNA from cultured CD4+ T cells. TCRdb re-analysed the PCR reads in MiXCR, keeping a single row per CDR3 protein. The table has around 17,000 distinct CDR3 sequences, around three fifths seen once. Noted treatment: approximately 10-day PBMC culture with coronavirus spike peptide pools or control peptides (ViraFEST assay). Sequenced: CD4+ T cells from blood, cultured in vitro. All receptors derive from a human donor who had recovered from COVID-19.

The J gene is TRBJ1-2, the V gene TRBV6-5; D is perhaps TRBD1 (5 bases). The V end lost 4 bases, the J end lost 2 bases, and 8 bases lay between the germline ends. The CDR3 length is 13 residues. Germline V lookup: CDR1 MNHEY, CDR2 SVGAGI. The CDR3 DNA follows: TGTGCCAGCAGTTCCGGACAAAACTATGGCTACACCTTC. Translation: CASSSGQNYGYTF.

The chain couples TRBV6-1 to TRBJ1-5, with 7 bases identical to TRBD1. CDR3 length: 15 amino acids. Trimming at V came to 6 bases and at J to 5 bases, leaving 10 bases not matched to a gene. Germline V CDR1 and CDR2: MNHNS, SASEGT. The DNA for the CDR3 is TGTGCCAGCAGGGGAGACAGGGTGGTCCATCAGCCCCAGCATTTT. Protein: CASRGDRVVHQPQHF.

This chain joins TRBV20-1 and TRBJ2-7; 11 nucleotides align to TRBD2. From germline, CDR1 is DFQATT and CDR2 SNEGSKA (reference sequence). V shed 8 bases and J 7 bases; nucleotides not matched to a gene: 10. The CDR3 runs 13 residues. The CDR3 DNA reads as TGCAGTCCTGCTACTAGCGGGAGCTATGAGCAGTACTTC. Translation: CSPATSGSYEQYF.

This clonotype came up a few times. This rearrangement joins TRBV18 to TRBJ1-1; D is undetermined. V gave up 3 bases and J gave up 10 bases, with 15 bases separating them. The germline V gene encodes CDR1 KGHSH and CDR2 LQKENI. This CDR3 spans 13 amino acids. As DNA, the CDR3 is TGTGCCAGCTCACCTGGACTATATGCTGGAGCTTTCTTT. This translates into CASSPGLYAGAFF.

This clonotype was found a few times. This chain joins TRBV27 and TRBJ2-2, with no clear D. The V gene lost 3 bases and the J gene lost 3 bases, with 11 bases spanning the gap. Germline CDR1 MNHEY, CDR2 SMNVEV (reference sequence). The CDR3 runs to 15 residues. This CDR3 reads CASSFSGSYTGELFF. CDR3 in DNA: TGTGCCAGCAGTTTTAGTGGTTCGTACACCGGGGAGCTGTTTTTT.

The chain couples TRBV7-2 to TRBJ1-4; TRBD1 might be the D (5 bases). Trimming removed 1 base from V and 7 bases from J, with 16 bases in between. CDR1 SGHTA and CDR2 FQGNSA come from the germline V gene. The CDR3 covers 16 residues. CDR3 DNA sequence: TGTGCCAGCAGCTTAGTGGCCGGGACGGGGAGTGAAAAACTGTTTTTT. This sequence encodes CASSLVAGTGSEKLFF.

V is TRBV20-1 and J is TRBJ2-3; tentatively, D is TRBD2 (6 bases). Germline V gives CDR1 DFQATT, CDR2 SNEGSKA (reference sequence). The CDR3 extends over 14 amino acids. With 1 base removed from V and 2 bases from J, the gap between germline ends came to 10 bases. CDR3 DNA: TGCAGTGCTAGAGTCAGCGGGTTCACAGATACGCAGTATTTT. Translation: CSARVSGFTDTQYF.

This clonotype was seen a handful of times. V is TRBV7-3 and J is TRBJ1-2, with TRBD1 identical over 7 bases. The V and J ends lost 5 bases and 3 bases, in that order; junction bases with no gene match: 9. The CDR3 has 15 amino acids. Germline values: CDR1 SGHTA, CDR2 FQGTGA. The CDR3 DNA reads TGTGCCAGCAGCCCCGTACAGGGGTCGGACTATGGCTACACCTTC. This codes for CASSPVQGSDYGYTF.

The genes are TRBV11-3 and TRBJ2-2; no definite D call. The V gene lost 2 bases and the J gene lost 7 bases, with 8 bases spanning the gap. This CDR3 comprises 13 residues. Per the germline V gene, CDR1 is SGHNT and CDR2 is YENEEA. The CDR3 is CASSLHSIGELFF. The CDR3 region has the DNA TGTGCCAGCAGCTTACATAGTATCGGGGAGCTGTTTTTT.

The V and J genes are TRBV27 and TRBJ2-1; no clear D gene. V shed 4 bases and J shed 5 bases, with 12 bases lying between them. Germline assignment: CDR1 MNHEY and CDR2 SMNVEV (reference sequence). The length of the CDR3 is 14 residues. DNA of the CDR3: TGTGCCAGCAGTTCACCCTTGGTAAACAATGAGCAGTTCTTC. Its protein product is CASSSPLVNNEQFF.

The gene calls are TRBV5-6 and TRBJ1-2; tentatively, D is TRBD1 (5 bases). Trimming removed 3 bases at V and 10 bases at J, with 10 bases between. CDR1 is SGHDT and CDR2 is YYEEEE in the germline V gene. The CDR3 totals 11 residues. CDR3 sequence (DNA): TGTGCCAGCAGCTCGGAGGGGACCTACACCTTC. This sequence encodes CASSSEGTYTF.

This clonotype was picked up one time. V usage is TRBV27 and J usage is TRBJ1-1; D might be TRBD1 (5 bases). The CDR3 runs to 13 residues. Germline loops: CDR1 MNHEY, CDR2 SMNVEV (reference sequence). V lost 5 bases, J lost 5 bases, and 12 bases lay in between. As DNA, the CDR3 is TGTGCCAGCAGTGCATCAGGGAGGACTGAAGCTTTCTTT. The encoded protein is CASSASGRTEAFF.

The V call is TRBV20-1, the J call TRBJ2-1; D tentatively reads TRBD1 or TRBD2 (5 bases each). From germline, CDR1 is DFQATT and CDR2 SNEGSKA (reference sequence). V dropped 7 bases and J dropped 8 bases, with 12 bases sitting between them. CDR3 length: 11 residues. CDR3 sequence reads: CSGTRGDEQFF. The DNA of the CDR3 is TGCAGTGGCACTCGGGGCGATGAGCAGTTCTTC.

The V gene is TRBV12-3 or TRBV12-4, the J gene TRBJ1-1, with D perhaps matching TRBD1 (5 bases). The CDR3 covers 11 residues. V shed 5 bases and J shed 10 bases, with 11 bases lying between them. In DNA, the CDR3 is TGTGCCAGCAGTCCCGCGGGGCGAGCTTTCTTT. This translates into CASSPAGRAFF.

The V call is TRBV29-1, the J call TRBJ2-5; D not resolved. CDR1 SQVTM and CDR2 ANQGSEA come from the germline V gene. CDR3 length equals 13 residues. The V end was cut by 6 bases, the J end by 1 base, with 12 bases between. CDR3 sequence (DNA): TGCAGCGTCCCCGGAGTGGCCCAAGAGACCCAGTACTTC. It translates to CSVPGVAQETQYF.

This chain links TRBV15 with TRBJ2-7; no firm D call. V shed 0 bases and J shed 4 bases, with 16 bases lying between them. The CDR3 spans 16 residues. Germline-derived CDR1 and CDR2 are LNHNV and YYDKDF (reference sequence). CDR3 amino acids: CATSRDFGLPPYEQYF. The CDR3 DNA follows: TGTGCCACCAGCAGAGATTTTGGGCTACCCCCATACGAGCAGTACTTC.

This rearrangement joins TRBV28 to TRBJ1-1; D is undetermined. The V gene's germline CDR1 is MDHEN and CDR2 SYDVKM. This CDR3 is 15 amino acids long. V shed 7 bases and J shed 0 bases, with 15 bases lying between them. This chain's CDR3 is CASTSLLAMNTEAFF. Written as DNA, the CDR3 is TGTGCCAGCACCTCTCTACTGGCCATGAACACTGAAGCTTTCTTT.

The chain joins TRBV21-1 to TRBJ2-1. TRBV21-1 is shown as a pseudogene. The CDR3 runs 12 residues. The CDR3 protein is CASSEVTHKQFF. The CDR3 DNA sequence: TGTGCCAGCAGCGAGGTAACCCATAAGCAGTTCTTC.

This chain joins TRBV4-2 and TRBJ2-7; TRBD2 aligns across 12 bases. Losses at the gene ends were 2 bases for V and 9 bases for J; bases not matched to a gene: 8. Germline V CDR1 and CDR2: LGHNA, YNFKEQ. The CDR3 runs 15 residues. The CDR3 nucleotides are TGTGCCAGCAGCCAAATGACTAGCGGGAGAATGTGGCAGTACTTC. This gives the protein CASSQMTSGRMWQYF.

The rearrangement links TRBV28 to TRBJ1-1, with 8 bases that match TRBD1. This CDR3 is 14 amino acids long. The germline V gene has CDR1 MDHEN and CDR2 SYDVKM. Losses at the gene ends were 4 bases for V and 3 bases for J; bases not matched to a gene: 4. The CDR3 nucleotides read TGTGCCAGCAGTTCAGGGGGCAAGGACACTGAAGCTTTCTTT. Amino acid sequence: CASSSGGKDTEAFF.

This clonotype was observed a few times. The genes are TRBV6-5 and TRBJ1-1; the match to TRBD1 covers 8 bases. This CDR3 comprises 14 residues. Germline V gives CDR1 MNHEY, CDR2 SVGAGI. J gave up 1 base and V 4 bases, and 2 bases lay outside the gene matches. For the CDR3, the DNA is TGTGCCAGCAGTTTTGGACAGGGGAACACTGAAGCTTTCTTT. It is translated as CASSFGQGNTEAFF.

The CDR3 loop is CSATHPTSGQETQYF. In nucleotides, the CDR3 is TGCAGTGCTACACATCCGACTAGCGGACAAGAGACCCAGTACTTC. The gene calls are TRBV20-1 and TRBJ2-5; 9 bases fit TRBD2. With 4 bases clipped from V and 2 bases from J, the junction kept 8 bases outside the gene matches. Germline V gene data show CDR1 as DFQATT and CDR2 as SNEGSKA (reference sequence). This CDR3 has 15 amino acids.

DNA for the CDR3: TGCGCCAGCAGTGGTCCTACGAACATTCAGTACTTC. Protein product: CASSGPTNIQYF. The V and J genes are TRBV10-1 and TRBJ2-4, with D uncertain. The CDR3 is 12 residues long. The germline gives CDR1 WNHNN, CDR2 SYGVQD (reference sequence). Trimming cost V 4 bases and J 7 bases, with 8 bases left between them.

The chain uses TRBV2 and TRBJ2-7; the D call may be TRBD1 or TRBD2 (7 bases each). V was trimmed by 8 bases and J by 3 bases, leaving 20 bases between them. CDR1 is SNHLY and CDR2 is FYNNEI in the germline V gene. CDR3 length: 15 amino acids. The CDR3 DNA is TGTGCCAGCTCGGGGAGGGGACCAGGGGGCTACGAGCAGTACTTC. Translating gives CASSGRGPGGYEQYF.

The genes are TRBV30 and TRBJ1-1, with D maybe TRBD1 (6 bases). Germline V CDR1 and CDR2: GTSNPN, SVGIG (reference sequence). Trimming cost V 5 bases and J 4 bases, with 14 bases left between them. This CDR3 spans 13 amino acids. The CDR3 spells CAWALSGATEAFF. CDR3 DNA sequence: TGTGCCTGGGCCCTCTCGGGGGCCACTGAAGCTTTCTTT.